This T cell receptor (beta chain) was observed in a study of T cell responses to AZD1222 COVID-19 vaccine. Study at large: It was second doses at about 4 or about 12 weeks that were pooled.

Study findings and constraints: Spike-specific TCR breadth and depth went up after people got two AZD1222 doses. Sampling that yielded the repertoires occurred only after the peak T cell response.

Of note for this clone: Its antigen is unknown.

Assay used: immunoSEQ multiplex PCR; TCRdb lists only in-frame clones, some missing. The repertoire includes around 170,000 clones, roughly 90% of them detected once, and more than 0.75% sits in the top ten. Germline V gene data show CDR1 as LNHDA and CDR2 as SQIVND (reference sequence). CDR3 length equals 16 residues. V dropped 2 bases and J dropped 5 bases, with 19 bases sitting between them. This chain links TRBV19 with TRBJ2-7; D is possibly TRBD1 (5 bases). The input for sequencing was peripheral blood, taken on day 0 of AZD1222 vaccination. The TCR sequence derives from an adult in good health. The CDR3 loop is CASSINMAGRTHEQYF. CDR3 nucleotides: TGTGCCAGTAGTATAAATATGGCAGGGCGTACCCACGAGCAGTACTTC. The full variable domain, completed using reference TRBV19 and TRBJ2-7, is DGGITQSPKYLFRKEGQNVTLSCEQNLNHDAMYWYRQDPGQGLRLIYYSQIVNDFQKGDIAEGYSVSREKKESFPLTVTSAQKNPTAFYLCASSINMAGRTHEQYFGPGTRLTVT.